This TCR beta chain was retrieved from a study of T-cell reconstitution after alpha-beta-depleted transplantation in children. The CDR3 is made up of 14 amino acids. V lost 1 base and J lost 7, with 13 bases in between. Germline V lookup: CDR1 LGHDT, CDR2 YNNKEL (reference sequence). The library targeted TCRbeta and was prepared with unique molecular identifiers. Via MiXCR, TCRdb re-called the PCR reads, giving one row per CDR3 protein. The repertoire has hundreds of thousands of distinct CDR3 sequences, about 10% of them found once; the top ten carry less than 5%. V gene TRBV3-1 combines with J gene TRBJ1-1; D ambiguous. The clonotype comes from a human donor who donated a stem cell graft to a child with acute myeloid leukemia. Sample: PBMCs from the stem cell graft donor, taken from the stem cell graft. CDR3 DNA: TGTGCCAGCAGCCAAGTCAGACCCGGCGGTGAAGCTTTCTTT. Protein: CASSQVRPGGEAFF.